What follows describes a single T cell receptor beta chain. Its antigen remains unknown. Germline trimming cut 5 bases from V and 0 bases from J; bases unmatched to any gene: 3. Germline-derived CDR1 and CDR2 are SGHTA and FQGNSA. The CDR3 is 15 residues long. The sample originates from a study of OX40 agonist ivuxolimab in advanced cancers. Study-wide background: Participants averaged about 60 years of age (range about 23 to 80) and were roughly 80% male. Partial responses were achieved by three patients, of whom one had hepatocellular carcinoma and two had cutaneous melanoma.

The assay was immunoSEQ multiplex PCR, and TCRdb's table has in-frame clones only and misses some. The sample includes fewer than 120,000 clones, roughly nine tenths of them seen just once. General study points: CD4+ and CD8+ blood T cells expanded clonally by week 6 at 0.1 to 3.0 mg/kg.

Patients had blood sampled at baseline and again on cycle 4 day 1 and cycle 7 day 1. This chain connects TRBV7-2 to TRBJ1-5, with 8 bases aligning to TRBD1. The receptor was isolated from an adult with an advanced solid tumor such as melanoma, head and neck, liver or kidney cancer. The specimen was CD4+ or CD8+ T cells sorted from blood, collected in a trial of the OX40 agonist ivuxolimab. For the CDR3, the DNA is TGTGCCAGCAGCAGGACAGGGATTAGCAATCAGCCCCAGCATTTT. This encodes CASSRTGISNQPQHF.